This entry lists 25 T cell receptor beta chains sequenced from one sample in a study of blood T cell repertoires in COVID-19. This table comes from immunoSEQ multiplex PCR, and its TCRdb copy is limited to in-frame clones, with some not included. The sample carries about 320,000 clones, 90% recorded once. The specimen was PBMCs or T cells enriched from blood (not recorded which). The receptors come from a man in his sixties who had recovered from COVID-19.

The rearrangement joins TRBV9 to TRBJ2-1; TRBD2 matches 9 bases. The V gene end was trimmed by 2 bases and the J gene end by 8 bases; junction bases not matched to a gene: 8. Germline CDR1 is SGDLS and CDR2 is YYNGEE. The length of the CDR3 is 15 residues. The CDR3 nucleotides read TGTGCCAGCAGCGTCATGGCGGGGGGGCCCTATGAGCAGTTCTTC. Residues: CASSVMAGGPYEQFF.

This clone has only one observation. The J gene is TRBJ1-2, the V gene TRBV5-1, with D possibly TRBD1 on 6 matching bases. Trimming left V 2 bases short and J 14 bases short, with 19 bases between. Germline CDR1 reads SGHRS; CDR2 reads YFSETQ. The CDR3 sequence is 13 residues long. CDR3 in amino acids: CASSLTSGARETF. In DNA, the CDR3 is TGCGCCAGCAGCTTAACATCAGGGGCGCGCGAAACCTTC.

In this sample, this clone turned up once. The chain recombines TRBV4-1 with TRBJ2-1; 10 bases align to TRBD2. Unmatched junction bases numbered 5, after V lost 0 bases and J lost 9 bases. The CDR3 has 15 amino acids. Germline loops: CDR1 MGHRA, CDR2 YSYEKL. Written as DNA, the CDR3 is TGCGCCAGCAGCCAAGATGGGGGACTAGCGCTTGAGCAGTTCTTC. This codes for CASSQDGGLALEQFF.

This chain links TRBV5-1 with TRBJ2-3; the match to TRBD2 covers 8 bases. Germline CDR1 SGHRS, CDR2 YFSETQ. The junction had 9 bases not matched to a gene; V was cut back by 1 base and J by 5 bases. This CDR3 is built from 16 residues. CDR3 DNA sequence: TGCGCCAGCAGCTTGTTAGCGGGAAGTCCCAAAGATACGCAGTATTTT. This translates into CASSLLAGSPKDTQYF.

The chain uses TRBV3-1 (or the pseudogene TRBV3-2) and TRBJ1-1; tentative D call: TRBD1 (5 bases). Germline CDR1 and CDR2: LGHDT and YNNKEL (reference sequence). CDR3 length: 15 amino acids. The V and J ends lost 1 base and 11 bases respectively, with 20 bases between them. This CDR3 reads CASSQVRTGDLRAFF. In DNA, the CDR3 is TGTGCCAGCAGCCAAGTGCGAACAGGCGACCTTCGCGCTTTCTTT.

The V call is TRBV11-1, the J call TRBJ2-2; 7 nucleotides align to TRBD2. The CDR3 loop spans 14 amino acids. Germline V gene data show CDR1 as SGHAT and CDR2 as FQDESV (reference sequence). V lost 7 bases, J lost 6 bases, and 8 bases stayed unmatched. The CDR3 is CASTGGTEAGELFF. The DNA for the CDR3 is TGTGCCAGCACGGGGGGTACCGAGGCCGGGGAGCTGTTTTTT.

In nucleotides, the CDR3 is TGTGCCAGCAGCTTAGCGGGGACACATAACACTGAAGCTTTCTTT. Translating it yields CASSLAGTHNTEAFF. The chain joins TRBV11-2 to TRBJ1-1; D possibly corresponds to TRBD1 (6 bases). Per germline, CDR1 SGHAT and CDR2 FQNNGV. The CDR3 consists of 15 residues. The V and J ends lost 1 base and 2 bases respectively, with 11 bases between them.

V and J are TRBV24-1 and TRBJ2-3, with D possibly being TRBD2 (7 bases). The CDR3 is made up of 14 amino acids. Per germline, CDR1 KGHDR and CDR2 SFDVKD. V lost 8 bases and J lost 3, with 14 bases in between. This chain's CDR3 is CATMGGARTDTQYF. CDR3 DNA: TGTGCCACCATGGGGGGGGCTCGGACAGATACGCAGTATTTT.

V gene TRBV14 combines with J gene TRBJ2-2; D is ambiguous. The CDR3 sequence is 16 residues long. V gave up 1 base and J gave up 1 base, with 10 bases separating them. Germline CDR1 and CDR2: SGHDN and FVKESK. The CDR3 spells CASSQGLRVNTGELFF. The CDR3 DNA reads TGTGCCAGCAGCCAAGGACTGCGTGTGAACACCGGGGAGCTGTTTTTT.

The chain couples TRBV6-5 to TRBJ2-5; 10 bases are a match to TRBD2. V lost 8 bases to trimming and J lost 4 bases; unmatched junction nucleotides: 7. This CDR3 comprises 14 residues. Per germline, CDR1 MNHEY and CDR2 SVGAGI. DNA of the CDR3: TGTGCCAGCCGCAGGTGGACTAGCGGAGAGACCCAGTACTTC. Translation: CASRRWTSGETQYF.

V usage is TRBV5-6 and J usage is TRBJ1-1; 7 bases line up with TRBD1. V was clipped by 5 bases and J by 3 bases; unmatched bases: 7. The germline CDR1 and CDR2 sequences are SGHDT and YYEEEE. The CDR3 is 14 residues long. For the CDR3, the DNA is TGTGCCAGCAGTTCCACAGGGGAATACACTGAAGCTTTCTTT. It codes for CASSSTGEYTEAFF.

The chain combines TRBV30 with TRBJ1-1; D not certain. V was pared by 2 bases and J by 3 bases, with 10 bases between. The CDR3 runs 13 residues. Per the germline V gene, CDR1 is GTSNPN and CDR2 is SVGIG (reference sequence). CDR3 bases: TGTGCCTGGAGTCGGGAGTTGGACACTGAAGCTTTCTTT. It is translated as CAWSRELDTEAFF.

The rearrangement joins TRBV2 to TRBJ1-4; 7 nucleotides align to TRBD1. The CDR3 is made up of 14 amino acids. Per germline, CDR1 SNHLY and CDR2 FYNNEI. Unmatched junction bases numbered 9, after V lost 8 bases and J lost 6 bases. The CDR3 DNA follows: TGTGCCAGCCGCCGGGACAGTACTGATGAAAAACTGTTTTTT. Translation gives CASRRDSTDEKLFF.

The chain has TRBV19 and TRBJ1-2; D not certain. The V gene's germline CDR1 is LNHDA and CDR2 SQIVND (reference sequence). The CDR3 contains 14 residues. Between the trimmed V and J ends, which lost 6 bases and 4 bases, there was a span of 15 bases. The CDR3 loop reads CASSTGSPPYGYTF. The CDR3 nucleotides are TGTGCCAGTAGCACCGGTAGCCCACCCTATGGCTACACCTTC.

This chain connects TRBV12-3 or TRBV12-4 to TRBJ1-5, with 7 bases that match TRBD1. The V and J ends lost 6 bases and 5 bases, in that order; junction bases with no gene match: 4. The CDR3 is made up of 13 amino acids. CDR3 residues: CASRFTGDQPQHF. CDR3 bases: TGTGCCAGCAGATTCACAGGGGATCAGCCCCAGCATTTT.

J is TRBJ1-1 and V is TRBV27, with no clear D. The germline gives CDR1 MNHEY, CDR2 SMNVEV (reference sequence). The V end lost 2 bases, the J end lost 5 bases, and 12 bases lay between the germline ends. The CDR3 length is 14 residues. As DNA, the CDR3 is TGTGCCAGCAGTTTAATGGGAGGTGGAACTGAAGCTTTCTTT. Amino acid sequence: CASSLMGGGTEAFF.

This sequence joins TRBV7-2 and TRBJ2-2; D possibly corresponds to TRBD2 (6 bases). V dropped 3 bases and J dropped 0 bases, with 17 bases sitting between them. The CDR3 has 18 amino acids. CDR1 and CDR2 (germline): SGHTA, FQGNSA. CDR3 nucleotide sequence: TGTGCCAGCAGCTTCCCCCCGGGAGAGACCCCGAACACCGGGGAGCTGTTTTTT. Translating it yields CASSFPPGETPNTGELFF.

This clone was detected a few times. The J gene is TRBJ2-5, the V gene TRBV10-3; possible D gene TRBD2, 5 bases. The germline V and J ends were trimmed by 6 bases and 2 bases, with 10 bases remaining between them. The germline V gene has CDR1 ENHRY and CDR2 SYGVKD. The CDR3 is 13 amino acids. The CDR3: CAISSTGQETQYF. The CDR3, as DNA: TGTGCCATCAGCAGCACGGGACAAGAGACCCAGTACTTC.

The chain joins TRBV7-9 to TRBJ1-1, with 8 bases matching TRBD1. V shed 5 bases, J shed 10 bases, and the junction held 6 bases outside the gene matches. Germline CDR1 and CDR2: SEHNR and FQNEAQ (reference sequence). The CDR3 is made up of 12 amino acids. The DNA for the CDR3 is TGTGCCAGCAGCGGGGACAGGAACAGAGCTTTCTTT. Translation gives CASSGDRNRAFF. Variable domain in full (rest from reference TRBV7-9 and TRBJ1-1): DTGVSQNPRHKITKRGQNVTFRCDPISEHNRLYWYRQTLGQGPEFLTYFQNEAQLEKSRLLSDRFSAERPKGSFSTLEIQRTEQGDSAMYLCASSGDRNRAFFGQGTRLTVV.

In its sample, this clone was seen a few times. The same CDR3 also results from other DNA sequences found in this sample. The chain joins TRBV7-3 to TRBJ2-1; 8 nucleotides line up with TRBD2. The germline CDR1 and CDR2 sequences are SGHTA and FQGTGA. V dropped 2 bases and J dropped 2; count of bases not matched to a gene: 2. CDR3 length: 15 residues. The CDR3 loop reads CASSLAGGTYNEQFF. The CDR3 nucleotides read TGTGCCAGCAGCTTAGCGGGGGGAACCTACAATGAGCAGTTCTTC.

In this sample, this clone turned up once. The chain uses TRBV7-9 and TRBJ2-6; weak D call: TRBD2 (5 bases). Trimming took 4 bases from V and 0 from J, leaving 19 bases between them. Germline CDR1 and CDR2: SEHNR and FQNEAQ (reference sequence). The CDR3 sequence is 19 residues long. CDR3 bases: TGTGCCAGCAGCTCATGGCAGGACCGGGGATCCTCTGGGGCCAACGTCCTGACTTTC. Protein product: CASSSWQDRGSSGANVLTF. Drawing the rest from reference TRBV7-9 and TRBJ2-6, the complete variable domain is DTGVSQNPRHKITKRGQNVTFRCDPISEHNRLYWYRQTLGQGPEFLTYFQNEAQLEKSRLLSDRFSAERPKGSFSTLEIQRTEQGDSAMYLCASSSWQDRGSSGANVLTFGAGSRLTVL.

The rearrangement links TRBV7-8 to TRBJ1-1; 7 positions agree with TRBD1. Germline V lookup: CDR1 SGHVS, CDR2 FQNEAQ. This CDR3 spans 14 amino acids. J was trimmed by 10 bases and V by 5 bases; bases with no gene match: 13. The CDR3 sequence: CASSQPAGGTAAFF. The CDR3 DNA sequence: TGTGCCAGCAGCCAACCAGCAGGGGGGACGGCAGCTTTCTTT.

The rearrangement uses TRBV6-8 and TRBJ1-5; no clear D. The V end lost 6 bases, the J end lost 6 bases, and 12 bases lay between the germline ends. This CDR3 is 13 amino acids long. The germline CDR1 and CDR2 sequences are MNHGY and SAAAGT. Here the CDR3 reads CASSYISGQPQHF. CDR3 sequence (DNA): TGTGCCAGCAGCTACATTTCAGGTCAGCCCCAGCATTTT.

The V call is TRBV7-9, the J call TRBJ2-5; possibly TRBD2 for D (6 bases). Trimming took 7 bases from V and 3 from J, leaving 18 bases between them. The CDR3 is 15 amino acids. Germline V CDR1 and CDR2: SEHNR, FQNEAQ (reference sequence). CDR3 sequence: CASTNGWRGEETQYF. In DNA form, the CDR3 reads TGTGCCAGCACCAATGGCTGGCGCGGGGAAGAGACCCAGTACTTC.

This chain connects TRBV7-8 to TRBJ2-3, with D tentatively TRBD1 (5 bases). From germline, CDR1 is SGHVS and CDR2 FQNEAQ. Trimming took off 4 bases at V and 0 bases at J, with 11 bases between the two ends. The CDR3 has 15 residues. The CDR3 sequence is CASSSRGSSTDTQYF. CDR3 in DNA: TGTGCCAGCAGCTCAAGGGGATCTAGCACAGATACGCAGTATTTT.